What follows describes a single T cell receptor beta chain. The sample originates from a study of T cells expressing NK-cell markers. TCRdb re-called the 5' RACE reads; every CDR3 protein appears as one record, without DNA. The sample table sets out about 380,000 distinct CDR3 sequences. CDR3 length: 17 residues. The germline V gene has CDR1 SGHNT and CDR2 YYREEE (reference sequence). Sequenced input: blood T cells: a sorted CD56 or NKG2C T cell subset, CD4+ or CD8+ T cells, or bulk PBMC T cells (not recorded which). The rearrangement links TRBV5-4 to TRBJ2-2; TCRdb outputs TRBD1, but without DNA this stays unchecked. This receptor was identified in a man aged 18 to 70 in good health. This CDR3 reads CASSPKTGTGNTGELFF.